These 9 T cell receptor beta chains were sequenced from one sample in a study of CD8 T cells in ankylosing spondylitis. TCRdb passed the 5' RACE reads through MiXCR, listing each CDR3 protein once. The sample yields approximately 540,000 distinct CDR3 sequences, roughly 13% seen once. No antigen is known for these receptors. Regarding the study as a whole: There was a TCR beta motif, made of several highly homologous variants, that appeared characteristic of ankylosing spondylitis blood.

Material for sequencing was blood, either unsorted or a sorted T cell fraction (not recorded which). The receptors originated from a male donor with ankylosing spondylitis.

This clonotype was seen a handful of times. CDR3 residues: CATSRDSLAGAEQFF. DNA for the CDR3: TGTGCCACCAGCAGAGATAGTCTAGCGGGAGCTGAGCAGTTCTTC. The gene calls are TRBV15 and TRBJ2-1, with 10 bases identical to TRBD2. The germline gives CDR1 LNHNV, CDR2 YYDKDF (reference sequence). The trim removed 0 bases at V and 9 bases at J, leaving 5 bases unmatched. The CDR3 consists of 15 residues.

This clonotype was detected many times. The CDR3 loop is CASSPRTTAQAGELFF. CDR3 nucleotides: TGTGCCAGCAGCCCAAGGACTACCGCACAGGCCGGGGAGCTGTTTTTT. The V call is TRBV7-7, the J call TRBJ2-2, with a tentative D call TRBD2 (6 bases). CDR1 and CDR2 from the germline V gene are SSHAT and FNYEAQ (reference sequence). The CDR3 contains 16 residues. Trimming removed 5 bases at V and 6 bases at J, with 19 bases between.

This clonotype has a handful of counts. This chain joins TRBV5-5 and TRBJ1-1, with D tentatively TRBD1 (6 bases). This CDR3 has 14 residues. Between the trimmed V and J ends, which lost 3 bases and 4 bases, there was a span of 13 bases. Germline V gene sequence: CDR1 SGHKS, CDR2 YYEKEE (reference sequence). In nucleotides, the CDR3 is TGTGCCAGCAGCTACGAACTCAGGGGCACTGAAGCTTTCTTT. Protein product: CASSYELRGTEAFF. Based on the CDR3 plus reference TRBV5-5 and TRBJ1-1, the full variable domain is DAGVTQSPTHLIKTRGQQVTLRCSPISGHKSVSWYQQVLGQGPQFIFQYYEKEERGRGNFPDRFSARQFPNYSSELNVNALLLGDSALYLCASSYELRGTEAFFGQGTRLTVV.

This chain connects TRBV3-1 to TRBJ1-1, with a possible D match to TRBD1 (6 bases). In germline, CDR1 is LGHDT, CDR2 YNNKEL (reference sequence). V lost 4 bases to trimming and J lost 7 bases, with 13 bases between them. This CDR3 spans 13 amino acids. CDR3 amino acids: CASSPRTVNEAFF. CDR3 nucleotide sequence: TGTGCCAGCAGCCCAAGGACAGTAAATGAAGCTTTCTTT.

V usage is TRBV11-2 and J usage is TRBJ2-1; weak D call: TRBD2 (5 bases). The germline CDR1 and CDR2 sequences are SGHAT and FQNNGV. The ends were cut back, 5 bases at V and 10 bases at J, with 15 bases in the middle. The CDR3 sequence is 13 residues long. DNA of the CDR3: TGTGCCAGCAGCCCCAACAACCGGGGAGAGCAGTTCTTC. Residues: CASSPNNRGEQFF.

This clonotype occurred many times. V usage is TRBV12-3 or TRBV12-4 and J usage is TRBJ2-7; 9 bases are a match to TRBD1. The CDR3 covers 15 residues. The V gene end was trimmed by 7 bases and the J gene end by 1 base; junction bases not matched to a gene: 8. The CDR3 region is CASKSRQGESYEQYF. CDR3 DNA sequence: TGTGCCAGCAAAAGCCGACAGGGGGAATCCTACGAGCAGTACTTC.

This clonotype showed up just a few times. The chain carries TRBV3-1 and TRBJ1-4; D might be TRBD1 (5 bases). The germline V and J ends were trimmed by 0 bases and 1 base, with 12 bases remaining between them. CDR3 length equals 17 residues. Germline loops: CDR1 LGHDT, CDR2 YNNKEL (reference sequence). The CDR3 protein is CASSQDWGRGTNEKLFF. CDR3 DNA: TGTGCCAGCAGCCAAGATTGGGGGAGAGGAACTAATGAAAAACTGTTTTTT.

This clonotype has only a few counts. Written as DNA, the CDR3 is TGCAGCGCCCCGGGGGGGGGCACTGAAGCTTTCTTT. As protein: CSAPGGGTEAFF. The chain employs TRBV29-1 and TRBJ1-1, with a tentative D call TRBD1 (5 bases). The CDR3 is made up of 12 amino acids. Trimming stripped 7 bases from V and 4 bases from J, with 13 bases between. Germline-derived CDR1 and CDR2 are SQVTM and ANQGSEA.

This clonotype showed up just a few times. The chain combines TRBV20-1 with TRBJ2-7; TRBD1 might be the D (6 bases). The CDR3 length is 13 residues. Germline V lookup: CDR1 DFQATT, CDR2 SNEGSKA (reference sequence). Trimming removed 5 bases from V and 2 bases from J, with 13 bases in between. The CDR3 region is CSAQLGATYEQYF. The CDR3 DNA reads TGCAGTGCTCAGTTGGGGGCTACCTACGAGCAGTACTTC.